The source of this TCR beta chain is a study of cytomegalovirus exposure and HLA in healthy donors. The table came from immunoSEQ multiplex PCR; TCRdb's copy has only in-frame clones and leaves some out. The sample has approximately 140,000 clones, less than 90% seen once; the top ten hold 2.9%. The CDR3 loop spans 19 amino acids. CDR1 is SGHRS, CDR2 YFSETQ, per germline. Unmatched junction bases numbered 17, after V lost 1 base and J lost 5 bases. The material sequenced was PBMCs. This chain links TRBV5-1 with TRBJ2-5; 10 nucleotides line up with TRBD2. This receptor was taken from a man aged 18 to 29 in good health and CMV-seronegative. This CDR3 is CASSLKGASGSSFRETQYF. The DNA for the CDR3 is TGCGCCAGCAGCTTGAAGGGGGCTAGCGGGAGTAGTTTTCGGGAGACCCAGTACTTC.